These 24 T cell receptor beta chains were sequenced from one sample in a study of blood T cell repertoires in COVID-19. Assay: immunoSEQ multiplex PCR; the TCRdb copy retains only in-frame clones and omits some. The table has roughly 70,000 clones, under 85% seen once. Sequenced input: peripheral blood. The receptors were gathered from a man aged 55 to 70 with COVID-19, enrolled during active disease.

The chain carries TRBV5-1 and TRBJ2-2, with a possible D match to TRBD1 (6 bases). The CDR3 consists of 16 residues. Per the germline V gene, CDR1 is SGHRS and CDR2 is YFSETQ. Trimming took 4 bases from V and 4 from J, leaving 17 bases between them. CDR3: CASSPRTGILTGELFF. The CDR3 nucleotides read TGCGCCAGCAGCCCGCGTACAGGGATCCTCACCGGGGAGCTGTTTTTT.

The rearrangement joins TRBV7-7 to TRBJ2-7, with D possibly being TRBD1 (6 bases). The ends were cut back, 5 bases at V and 2 bases at J, with 16 bases in the middle. CDR1 SSHAT and CDR2 FNYEAQ come from the germline V gene (reference sequence). The CDR3 extends over 15 amino acids. The CDR3 bases are TGTGCCAGCAGCCCGGCCAGGGGTGCAACCTACGAGCAGTACTTC. Protein: CASSPARGATYEQYF.

The rearrangement links TRBV2 to TRBJ2-3; the D gene is possibly TRBD2 (6 bases). The ends were cut back, 5 bases at V and 10 bases at J, with 19 bases in the middle. The CDR3 is 14 residues long. Per germline, CDR1 SNHLY and CDR2 FYNNEI. The CDR3 reads CASSIIATGGSQYF. The CDR3 DNA sequence: TGTGCCAGCAGTATAATAGCGACTGGGGGGTCGCAGTATTTT.

The chain has TRBV11-2 and TRBJ2-7; D is unresolved. The V end lost 0 bases, the J end lost 3 bases, and 6 bases lay between the germline ends. The length of the CDR3 is 13 residues. Germline V CDR1 and CDR2: SGHAT, FQNNGV. In DNA, the CDR3 is TGTGCCAGCAGCTTAGATCCAAACTACGAGCAGTACTTC. The encoded protein is CASSLDPNYEQYF.

The rearrangement uses TRBV5-4 and TRBJ1-1; 7 bases match TRBD1. The CDR3 has 15 amino acids. Looked up from germline, CDR1 is SGHNT and CDR2 is YYREEE (reference sequence). With 5 bases clipped from V and 2 bases from J, the junction kept 9 bases outside the gene matches. CDR3 region: CASRHKGQPNTEAFF. CDR3 DNA: TGTGCCAGCAGGCACAAGGGACAGCCCAACACTGAAGCTTTCTTT.

This chain joins TRBV4-1 and TRBJ2-7; D possibly corresponds to TRBD2 (5 bases). V was pared by 3 bases and J by 2 bases, with 14 bases between. The CDR3 runs 15 residues. Germline CDR1 and CDR2: MGHRA and YSYEKL. The CDR3 spells CASSHQKGGPYEQYF. In DNA form, the CDR3 reads TGCGCCAGCAGCCACCAAAAAGGCGGGCCCTACGAGCAGTACTTC.

The chain is built from TRBV5-1 and TRBJ1-1; 7 bases are shared with TRBD1. Germline values: CDR1 SGHRS, CDR2 YFSETQ. With 0 bases clipped from V and 4 bases from J, the junction kept 6 bases outside the gene matches. The CDR3 covers 15 residues. The CDR3 region has the DNA TGCGCCAGCAGCTTGGTAGGGGGCGTAGGCACTGAAGCTTTCTTT. Protein sequence: CASSLVGGVGTEAFF.

V gene TRBV28 combines with J gene TRBJ2-5; 10 bases match TRBD2. Germline V lookup: CDR1 MDHEN, CDR2 SYDVKM. J gave up 5 bases and V 6 bases, and 12 bases lay outside the gene matches. The CDR3 is 16 residues long. In DNA, the CDR3 is TGTGCCAGCAGCAGCGGGGGGGCCCTTATGGGTGAGACCCAGTACTTC. It yields the protein CASSSGGALMGETQYF.

The rearrangement joins TRBV9 to TRBJ2-1, with 7 bases that match TRBD2. After removal of 6 bases from V and 7 bases from J, the junction contained 10 bases not matched to a gene. The germline gives CDR1 SGDLS, CDR2 YYNGEE. The CDR3 runs to 14 residues. CDR3 in amino acids: CASTLGGGMNEQFF. The CDR3 coding sequence is TGTGCCAGCACCCTTGGGGGGGGTATGAATGAGCAGTTCTTC.

J is TRBJ2-1 and V is TRBV11-2; D might be TRBD2 (6 bases). The CDR3 covers 14 residues. Germline V gene lookup returns CDR1 SGHAT and CDR2 FQNNGV. V was trimmed by 2 bases and J by 7 bases, leaving 12 bases between them. The CDR3 sequence is CASSLRRATNEQFF. CDR3 bases: TGTGCCAGCAGCTTAAGGAGGGCGACGAATGAGCAGTTCTTC.

J is TRBJ2-3 and V is TRBV24-1; TRBD1 matches at 9 bases. This CDR3 region has 15 residues. In germline, CDR1 is KGHDR, CDR2 SFDVKD. Unmatched junction bases numbered 10, after V lost 9 bases and J lost 4 bases. The CDR3 bases are TGTGCCACCTCAAGGACAGGGGAAGTGGCAGATACGCAGTATTTT. Translating it yields CATSRTGEVADTQYF.

V usage is TRBV6-5 and J usage is TRBJ2-1; tentative D call: TRBD2 (7 bases). Trimming removed 6 bases from V and 15 bases from J, with 18 bases in between. This CDR3 region has 12 residues. Germline lookup yields CDR1 MNHEY and CDR2 SVGAGI. DNA for the CDR3: TGTGCCAGCAGCACGGGGGGAGGGGGGTGGTTCTTC. This sequence encodes CASSTGGGGWFF.

V gene TRBV28 combines with J gene TRBJ1-2; no firm D call. Germline CDR1 is MDHEN and CDR2 is SYDVKM. The ends were cut back, 5 bases at V and 7 bases at J, with 17 bases in the middle. The CDR3 is 14 amino acids. CDR3 loop: CASSPPRRTGGYTF. In DNA, the CDR3 is TGTGCCAGCAGTCCCCCCCGCAGGACTGGTGGCTACACCTTC.

The chain combines TRBV11-1 with TRBJ2-1, with a tentative D call TRBD2 (6 bases). Trimming took 1 base from V and 9 from J, leaving 16 bases between them. The CDR3 is 15 residues long. Germline CDR1 reads SGHAT; CDR2 reads FQDESV (reference sequence). The CDR3 sequence: CASSLVGSSVGEQFF. The CDR3 DNA follows: TGTGCCAGCAGCTTAGTCGGGAGCAGTGTTGGTGAGCAGTTCTTC.

The rearrangement uses TRBV11-3 and TRBJ2-7, with D possibly matching TRBD2 (5 bases). This CDR3 contains 14 residues. V lost 5 bases and J 6 bases, leaving 17 bases between the germline ends. Per the germline V gene, CDR1 is SGHNT and CDR2 is YENEEA. CDR3 sequence reads: CASSPIVGASEQYF. CDR3 bases: TGTGCCAGCAGCCCGATCGTGGGAGCCTCCGAGCAGTACTTC.

This clone has only a few counts. The rearrangement links TRBV19 to TRBJ1-5; the D gene is possibly TRBD1 (5 bases). V was trimmed by 8 bases and J by 7 bases, leaving 18 bases between them. The germline V gene encodes CDR1 LNHDA and CDR2 SQIVND (reference sequence). The CDR3 covers 14 residues. CDR3 amino acids: CASRRQIQGQPQHF. The CDR3 DNA is TGTGCCAGTCGAAGACAGATTCAAGGGCAGCCCCAGCATTTT.

The chain combines TRBV19 with TRBJ1-3; weak D call: TRBD1 (5 bases). V lost 3 bases, J lost 3 bases, and 12 bases lay in between. Germline CDR1 LNHDA, CDR2 SQIVND (reference sequence). This CDR3 contains 15 residues. CDR3 residues: CASSILRGLGNTIYF. CDR3 bases: TGTGCCAGTAGTATCCTCCGGGGACTTGGAAACACCATATATTTT.

V gene TRBV5-1 combines with J gene TRBJ2-7; tentative D call: TRBD1 (5 bases). The CDR3 extends over 13 amino acids. Trimming pared 3 bases from V and 3 bases from J, leaving 10 bases between. Germline V gene sequence: CDR1 SGHRS, CDR2 YFSETQ. As DNA, the CDR3 is TGCGCCAGCAGCTCGGACATATACTACGAGCAGTACTTC. This gives the protein CASSSDIYYEQYF.

V is TRBV19 and J is TRBJ2-1; 7 bases line up with TRBD2. CDR3 length: 15 amino acids. Germline-derived CDR1 and CDR2 are LNHDA and SQIVND (reference sequence). V was pared by 3 bases and J by 5 bases, with 7 bases of the junction left unmatched. The CDR3 nucleotides are TGTGCCAGTAGTATGGGCGGGAGCAACGACAATGAGCAGTTCTTC. Amino acids: CASSMGGSNDNEQFF.

This sequence joins TRBV4-1 and TRBJ2-3; D perhaps matches TRBD1 (6 bases). Per germline, CDR1 MGHRA and CDR2 YSYEKL. The CDR3 spans 19 residues. Trimming cost V 4 bases and J 0 bases, with 23 bases left between them. Here the CDR3 reads CASSRDGQTSLSSTDTQYF. CDR3 in DNA: TGCGCCAGCAGCCGAGACGGACAGACGTCCCTCTCTAGCACAGATACGCAGTATTTT.

The chain links TRBV4-2 to TRBJ2-1, with TRBD2 identical over 10 bases. The CDR3 sequence is 21 residues long. From germline, CDR1 is LGHNA and CDR2 YNFKEQ. With 1 base clipped from V and 4 bases from J, the junction kept 19 bases outside the gene matches. CDR3 nucleotide sequence: TGTGCCAGCAGCCAAGGGTTAAGAGCGGGAGGGCTCTTAGCCGCATACAATGAGCAGTTCTTC. It encodes CASSQGLRAGGLLAAYNEQFF.

This clone has only one observation. The J gene is TRBJ2-5, the V gene TRBV2; tentatively, D is TRBD1 (6 bases). Trimming shortened V by 5 bases and J by 5 bases, and 12 bases separated the two germline ends. In germline, CDR1 is SNHLY, CDR2 FYNNEI. The CDR3 sequence is 13 residues long. The CDR3 loop reads CASSLQGRETQYF. The CDR3, as DNA: TGTGCCAGCAGTCTACAGGGACGGGAGACCCAGTACTTC.

The V gene is TRBV18, the J gene TRBJ1-1, with a weak D call TRBD1 (5 bases). CDR1 and CDR2 (germline): KGHSH, LQKENI. V was cut by 1 base and J by 4 bases, with 13 bases left in between. The CDR3 sequence is 15 residues long. CDR3 loop: CASSPLPAGGTEAFF. Written as DNA, the CDR3 is TGTGCCAGCTCACCACTCCCGGCCGGGGGCACTGAAGCTTTCTTT. Filled out from reference TRBV18 and TRBJ1-1, the complete variable domain reads NAGVMQNPRHLVRRRGQEARLRCSPMKGHSHVYWYRQLPEEGLKFMVYLQKENIIDESGMPKERFSAEFPKEGPSILRIQQVVRGDSAAYFCASSPLPAGGTEAFFGQGTRLTVV.

V gene TRBV9 combines with J gene TRBJ2-1; D may be TRBD1 (6 bases). Trimming removed 0 bases at V and 0 bases at J, with 10 bases between. Germline CDR1 is SGDLS and CDR2 is YYNGEE. The CDR3 runs 16 residues. The CDR3 here is CASSVVRGGSYNEQFF. CDR3 in DNA: TGTGCCAGCAGCGTAGTCAGGGGCGGCTCCTACAATGAGCAGTTCTTC.